These T cell receptor beta chains were read from a single sample in a study of neurological immune-mediated disorders. TCRdb reanalysed the 5' RACE reads using MiXCR and keeps one entry per CDR3 protein. The data hold roughly 60,000 distinct CDR3 sequences, with nearly 10% observed a single time. The sample consisted of PBMCs. These TCRs come from a young man in good health. Both conserved end residues are part of each CDR3. Each record gives: D gene, V gene, J gene, clone size, CDR3 protein, CDR3 DNA. A D gene is named only where the DNA matches it firmly. Rows may omit the clone size; those that give it use once, few, many or a size class.

.,TRBV20-1,TRBJ2-3,many,CSAHTDTQYF,TGCAGTGCTCACACAGATACGCAGTATTTT
.,TRBV11-2,TRBJ1-1,many,CASSLTGNTEAFF,TGTGCCAGCAGCTTAACAGGGAACACTGAAGCTTTCTTT
TRBD1,TRBV18,TRBJ1-6,many,CASSPRGTGEGSPLHF,TGTGCCAGCTCACCTCGAGGGACAGGGGAAGGATCACCCCTCCACTTT
.,TRBV20-1,TRBJ2-7,few,CSARVTSDPSYEQYF,TGCAGTGCTAGAGTCACGAGCGACCCTTCCTACGAGCAGTACTTC
.,TRBV29-1,TRBJ2-7,many,CSVVSSTYEQYF,TGCAGCGTCGTTAGTAGTACCTACGAGCAGTACTTC
TRBD1,TRBV5-1,TRBJ1-1,.,CASSWDRNTEAIF,TGCGCTAGCAGCTGGGACAGGAACACTGAAGCTATCTTT
TRBD1,TRBV11-2,TRBJ1-6,many,CASRWTGPPSYNSPLHF,TGTGCCAGCAGATGGACAGGGCCACCCTCCTATAATTCACCCCTCCACTTT
TRBD1,TRBV20-1,TRBJ1-5,many,CSARGQGAVSNQPQHF,TGCAGTGCTAGAGGACAGGGGGCGGTTAGCAATCAGCCCCAGCATTTT
.,TRBV6-1,TRBJ1-6,many,CASSEASDNSPLHF,TGTGCCAGCAGTGAAGCTTCCGATAATTCACCCCTCCACTTT
.,TRBV6-1,TRBJ1-4,many,CASSVDRTTNEKLFF,TGTGCCAGCAGCGTCGACAGGACAACTAATGAAAAACTGTTTTTT
TRBD1,TRBV27,TRBJ1-5,many,CASSWTQGAGQPQHF,TGTGCCAGCAGTTGGACACAGGGGGCAGGTCAGCCCCAGCATTTT
.,TRBV20-1,TRBJ1-5,many,CSASESGGRQPQHF,TGCAGTGCTAGCGAGTCCGGGGGGCGTCAGCCCCAGCATTTT
TRBD1,TRBV9,TRBJ2-2,.,CASSSRTGLTGELFF,TGTGCCAGCAGCTCGCGGACAGGCCTTACCGGGGAGCTGTTTTTT
.,TRBV3-1,TRBJ1-2,many,CASSPGQHGYTF,TGTGCCAGCAGCCCTGGACAGCATGGCTACACCTTC
.,TRBV7-8,TRBJ2-1,many,CASSLGDRYNEQFF,TGTGCCAGCAGCTTAGGCGACAGGTACAATGAGCAGTTCTTC
.,TRBV9,TRBJ1-1,many,CASSVKGNTEAFF,TGTGCCAGCAGCGTAAAGGGGAACACTGAAGCTTTCTTT
.,TRBV5-1,TRBJ2-3,many,CASSTGEHTDTQYF,TGCGCCAGCAGCACCGGGGAACACACAGATACGCAGTATTTT
.,TRBV7-3,TRBJ2-1,many,CASSLGLGDEQFF,TGTGCCAGCAGCTTAGGGTTGGGAGATGAGCAGTTCTTC
.,TRBV7-9,TRBJ2-3,many,CASSLVAAPTDTQYF,TGTGCCAGCAGCTTAGTAGCGGCCCCCACAGATACGCAGTATTTT
.,TRBV10-3,TRBJ2-7,many,CAILGTGVSEQYF,TGTGCCATCCTCGGGACGGGGGTCTCCGAGCAGTACTTC
.,TRBV7-9,TRBJ1-4,many,CASSEMDGANEKLFF,TGTGCCAGCAGCGAAATGGACGGTGCTAATGAAAAACTGTTTTTT
TRBD2,TRBV6-5,TRBJ2-5,many,CASRTEREGKETQYF,TGTGCCAGCAGAACCGAGCGGGAAGGTAAAGAGACCCAGTACTTC
.,TRBV12-3/TRBV12-4,TRBJ1-1,many,CASSSLYNTEAFF,TGTGCCAGCAGTTCCCTCTATAACACTGAAGCTTTCTTT
TRBD2,TRBV27,TRBJ2-7,many,CASSFLSGRGGEQYF,TGTGCCAGCAGTTTTCTCTCGGGGAGGGGTGGTGAGCAGTACTTC